This TCR beta chain was profiled in a study of control samples from healthy donors and cancer patients. The assay was immunoSEQ multiplex PCR, and TCRdb's table has in-frame clones only and misses some. Of about 120,000 clones in the sample, around 90% were seen once. V lost 6 bases and J lost 2; bases outside the gene matches: 8. This CDR3 contains 14 residues. Germline V gene lookup returns CDR1 SQVTM and CDR2 ANQGSEA. This clonotype originated in a man aged 50 to 60 in good health. The sequenced sample consisted of blood. The J gene is TRBJ2-3, the V gene TRBV29-1; 7 nucleotides line up with TRBD1. CDR3 in amino acids: CSVTGQPNTDTQYF. The DNA for the CDR3 is TGCAGCGTAACGGGACAGCCGAACACAGATACGCAGTATTTT.